The T cell receptor beta chain described here comes from a study of blood T cell repertoires in COVID-19. Method: immunoSEQ multiplex PCR; TCRdb's copy keeps in-frame clones and lacks some. Here the sample spans fewer than 200,000 clones, about 83% being singletons. The sequencing sample was made of peripheral blood. This TCR came from a man aged 35 to 55 who had recovered from COVID-19.

The CDR3 DNA reads as TGTGCCAGCAGCCAAGATAAACAGGCAGTCTATGGCTACACCTTC. It encodes CASSQDKQAVYGYTF. V is TRBV4-2 and J is TRBJ1-2, with D possibly TRBD1 on 5 matching bases. The germline V gene has CDR1 LGHNA and CDR2 YNFKEQ. This CDR3 has 15 residues. V was cut by 0 bases and J by 4 bases, with 12 bases left in between.